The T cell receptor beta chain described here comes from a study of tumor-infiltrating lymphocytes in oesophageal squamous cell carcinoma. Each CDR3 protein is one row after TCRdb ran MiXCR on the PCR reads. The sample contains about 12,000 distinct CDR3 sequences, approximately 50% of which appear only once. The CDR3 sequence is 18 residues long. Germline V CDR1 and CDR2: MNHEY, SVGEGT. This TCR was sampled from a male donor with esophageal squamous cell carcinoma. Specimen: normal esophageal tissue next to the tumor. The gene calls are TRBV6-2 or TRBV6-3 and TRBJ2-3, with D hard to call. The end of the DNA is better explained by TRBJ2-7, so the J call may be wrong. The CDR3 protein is CASSYGPPGTDVSYEQYF. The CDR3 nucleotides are TGTGCCAGCAGTTATGGGCCCCCTGGAACTGACGTCTCCTACGAGCAGTACTTC.